This is a list of T cell receptor beta chains from one sample in a study of blood T cell repertoires in COVID-19. Generated by immunoSEQ multiplex PCR, the TCRdb table keeps only in-frame clones and is missing some. The table lists about 52,000 clones, 85% to 90% of them singletons. Material: peripheral blood. The receptors here all came from a human donor in a cohort sampled during active COVID-19. Both conserved end residues are part of each CDR3. D genes are given only for firm matches. Where a row states a size, it is once, few, many or the class of an expanded clone; other rows omit it.

D	size	V	CDR3
TRBD1	NA	TRBV28	CASSPTGIGELFF
NA	NA	TRBV5-1	CASSFSTSGNTIYF
TRBD1	NA	TRBV24-1	CATSDPRQGAGKLFF
NA	NA	TRBV6-5	CASSYSYRKETQYF
TRBD2	once	TRBV11-2	CASSPAIQLAGVGETQYF
NA	NA	TRBV5-4	CASSFRGRTGELFF
TRBD2	NA	TRBV3-1/TRBV3-2	CASSRFSAGTSGPKLAKNIQYF
TRBD1	NA	TRBV4-1	CASSQPTGFRDTQYF
NA	NA	TRBV11-2	CASSPGGSGSIRDEQFF
TRBD1	NA	TRBV4-2	CASSLDRDEQYF
TRBD1	once	TRBV5-1	CASSSGTAYQETQYF
NA	NA	TRBV7-9	CASSASRGTDTQYF
NA	NA	TRBV6-1	CASSERGGFGNTIYF
TRBD2	NA	TRBV5-1	CASSLARGGTGELFF
TRBD1	NA	TRBV12-5	CASGLVSGQGGAGELFF
NA	NA	TRBV5-1	CASSTSRDRGNTIYF
TRBD1	once	TRBV4-1	CASSQPAGTERNQPQHF
TRBD2	NA	TRBV19	CASRGGSKQGFTGELFF
TRBD2	NA	TRBV28	CASSLVGAGHTGELFF
TRBD2	NA	TRBV3-1/TRBV3-2	CASSAGLALNTGELFF
TRBD1	NA	TRBV7-2	CASSPDRAYEQYF
TRBD2	NA	TRBV9	CASSDGTSGRGYNEQFF
NA	NA	TRBV5-1	CASSPGANYGYTF
NA	NA	TRBV30	CAWSVGLLYSYEQYF